Listed here is a single TCR beta chain. Its specificity is unknown. These data belong to a study of Ad26.COV2.S vaccination and SARS-CoV-2 variants. For the study at large: Vaccine-arm donor from the placebo-controlled COV1001 Ad26.COV2.S trial. Dosing was one shot or two shots 56 days apart.

Assay used: immunoSEQ multiplex PCR; TCRdb lists only in-frame clones, some missing. The table shows about 350,000 clones, with roughly 90% occurring only once. General study points: Reported post-vaccination CD8+ and CD4+ T cell responses to spike showed substantial breadth.

Germline lookup yields CDR1 LGHDT and CDR2 YNNKEL (reference sequence). CDR3 size: 16 residues. Deletions cut 0 bases from V and 5 bases from J, with 16 bases between. Treatment here: some 20 received Ad26.COV2.S at low or high dose, single or two shots; about 5 received placebo; per-sample allocation not given. Specimens were obtained on day 63 following the first vaccine or placebo injection. The sequencing used peripheral blood, collected in a trial of Ad26.COV2.S vaccine versus placebo. The receptor comes from a person aged 18-65 years who received the Ad26.COV2.S COVID-19 vaccine or a placebo. The V call is TRBV3-1 (or the pseudogene TRBV3-2), the J call TRBJ2-5; tentative D call: TRBD1 (6 bases). This CDR3 is CASSQEHTGSQETQYF. The CDR3 DNA is TGTGCCAGCAGCCAAGAGCATACAGGGAGCCAGGAGACCCAGTACTTC.